Listed here is a single T cell receptor (beta chain). V shed 5 bases and J 3 bases; nucleotides not matched to a gene: 9. Germline-derived CDR1 and CDR2 are PRHDT and FYEKMQ (reference sequence). The CDR3 runs 15 residues. The data were obtained in a study of T cell responses to AZD1222 COVID-19 vaccine. Generated by immunoSEQ multiplex PCR, the TCRdb table keeps only in-frame clones and is missing some. This table holds roughly 100,000 clones, approximately 87% found once. This receptor was obtained from an adult who received the AZD1222 COVID-19 vaccine. The rearrangement links TRBV13 to TRBJ2-7, with 8 bases fitting TRBD1. This sample comprised peripheral blood, obtained 28 days after the second AZD1222 dose. CDR3 in amino acids: CASSPGTGLNYEQYF. CDR3 in DNA: TGTGCCAGCAGCCCCGGGACAGGACTAAACTACGAGCAGTACTTC.